A selection of T cell receptor beta chains follows, all from one sample in a study of blood T cell repertoires in COVID-19. This table comes from immunoSEQ multiplex PCR, and its TCRdb copy is limited to in-frame clones, with some not included. The sample records 150,000 to 200,000 clones, about 81% being singletons. Source material: peripheral blood. Receptors originate from a human donor in a cohort sampled during active COVID-19. CDR3s include the opening cysteine and the closing phenylalanine or tryptophan.

TRBJ1-6,TRBV5-1,CASRRQGSSYNSPLHF
TRBJ1-2,TRBV4-3,CASSQSADRGSGYTF
TRBJ1-1,TRBV6-5,CASSSTDRRTEAFF
TRBJ1-4,TRBV29-1,CSLKGQGALGEKLFF
TRBJ2-5,TRBV12-3/TRBV12-4,CASSLKETQYF
TRBJ2-7,TRBV10-1,CASSEGDSYYEQYF
TRBJ2-1,TRBV7-9,CASSLGDSDGFF
TRBJ2-7,TRBV9,CASSTGQGGYEQYF
TRBJ1-3,TRBV7-9,CASSSLDSLSSGNTIYF
TRBJ1-2,TRBV3-1/TRBV3-2,CASSPEGRMHGYTF
TRBJ2-1,TRBV24-1,CATSDTTRGGSGNEQFF
TRBJ1-1,TRBV14,CASSQERDTEAFF
TRBJ1-2,TRBV6-2/TRBV6-3,CASSYLQGAIFDYGYTF
TRBJ1-1,TRBV10-1,CASKNRGMGDTEAFF
TRBJ2-6,TRBV7-2,CASSPVVQGFSGANVLTF
TRBJ1-5,TRBV24-1,CATSGPRSNQPQHF
TRBJ2-3,TRBV4-1,CASSQDRASGIYTDTQYF
TRBJ2-2,TRBV5-1,CASSFSPGTSGGPLTGELFF
TRBJ2-1,TRBV6-2/TRBV6-3,CASSSQMGGYNEQFF
TRBJ1-1,TRBV25-1,CASSEQGYTEAFF
TRBJ2-1,TRBV11-3,CASSLEGTSGSYEQFF
TRBJ2-7,TRBV5-1,CASSLAGLATYEQYF
TRBJ1-5,TRBV28,CASSLPLTGDQPQHF
TRBJ1-3,TRBV6-5,CASSLTGSSTGNTIYF
TRBJ2-1,TRBV6-1,CASSVRGDSYNEQFF
TRBJ1-1,TRBV27,CASSFLSGGNTEAFF
TRBJ1-3,TRBV7-3,CASSLFVPNRGGTIYF
TRBJ2-1,TRBV11-3,CASSFAANEQFF
TRBJ2-7,TRBV4-3,CASSPGDRGLSDEQYF
TRBJ2-3,TRBV6-5,CASSSRDRETDTQYF
TRBJ2-1,TRBV9,CASSVGTSGKDEQFF
TRBJ2-2,TRBV18,CASSLGTALGTGELFF
TRBJ1-1,TRBV7-9,CASSLDRNTEAFF
TRBJ2-7,TRBV6-2/TRBV6-3,CASSYTGEGSYEQYF
TRBJ2-5,TRBV5-8,CASSLYPGSQETQYF
TRBJ2-5,TRBV5-4,CASSRVAGGQETQYF
TRBJ1-5,TRBV28,CVSGGRLWNQPQHF
TRBJ2-7,TRBV19,CASSAGQGAFYEQYF
TRBJ2-7,TRBV7-9,CASSSSTGALRYEQYF
TRBJ1-4,TRBV27,CASSQTPRVEKLFF
TRBJ2-7,TRBV19,CASSIVLAGEGEQYF
TRBJ1-1,TRBV5-4,CASSLVVGAFTEAFF
TRBJ2-5,TRBV19,CATSRGSQETQYF
TRBJ2-5,TRBV14,CASSQGGTGALRTQYF
TRBJ2-7,TRBV7-6,CASSEGTSGHYEQYF
TRBJ2-5,TRBV27,CASSPRYPGQETQYF
TRBJ2-5,TRBV6-4,CASSRTSGRAETQYF
TRBJ2-4,TRBV7-2,CASSSTGDNIQYF
TRBJ1-1,TRBV6-2/TRBV6-3,CASSQDRVGLNTEAFF
TRBJ1-5,TRBV10-3,CAIQDRDRGDQPQHF
TRBJ1-4,TRBV13,CASSAGFGEKLFF
TRBJ1-1,TRBV12-2,CASRSPDGPPLRSEAFF
TRBJ2-7,TRBV29-1,CSVRNRDYHEQYF